The next 27 T cell receptor beta chains were all read from a single sample in a study of chemoradiotherapy in HPV16-positive cancers. Clones were read by immunoSEQ multiplex PCR, and TCRdb kept only the in-frame ones, dropping some. The data show thousands of clones, about 80% seen once. The source material was tumor tissue, sampled from a patient who underwent chemoradiotherapy. The origin of the receptors is a human donor with HPV-associated anogenital cancer.

This chain joins TRBV6-5 and TRBJ1-5; 8 positions agree with TRBD1. The CDR3 has 14 residues. V gave up 6 bases and J gave up 7 bases; unmatched junction bases: 8. Germline CDR1 and CDR2: MNHEY and SVGAGI. CDR3 residues: CASSPRTGGQPQHF. Here the CDR3 DNA reads TGTGCCAGCAGCCCCCGCACAGGGGGACAGCCCCAGCATTTT.

The chain uses TRBV4-1 and TRBJ1-1; tentative D call: TRBD1 (6 bases). CDR3 length: 14 amino acids. V was shortened by 3 bases and J by 9 bases, with 17 bases between the two germline ends. Germline V gene sequence: CDR1 MGHRA, CDR2 YSYEKL. The CDR3 DNA sequence: TGCGCCAGCAGCCAGGCTAGGACAGTCCCTAAAGCTTTCTTT. Its translation is CASSQARTVPKAFF.

This chain links TRBV6-4 with TRBJ2-1, with D maybe TRBD2 (6 bases). The CDR3 is 14 residues long. The V and J ends lost 2 bases and 8 bases respectively, with 13 bases between them. The V gene's germline CDR1 is MRHNA and CDR2 SNTAGT. The CDR3 loop reads CASSDVWASDEQFF. The CDR3 DNA follows: TGTGCCAGCAGTGACGTATGGGCTAGCGATGAGCAGTTCTTC.

This clone was seen a single time. V and J are TRBV9 and TRBJ1-2, with 7 bases identical to TRBD1. V was pared by 2 bases and J by 7 bases, with 11 bases of the junction left unmatched. In germline, CDR1 is SGDLS, CDR2 YYNGEE. CDR3 length equals 15 residues. The chain's CDR3 is CASSVGGTVSSGYTF. The CDR3 DNA reads TGTGCCAGCAGCGTCGGAGGGACAGTGTCGTCTGGCTACACCTTC. The whole variable domain, filled in from reference TRBV9 and TRBJ1-2, reads DSGVTQTPKHLITATGQRVTLRCSPRSGDLSVYWYQQSLDQGLQFLIQYYNGEERAKGNILERFSAQQFPDLHSELNLSSLELGDSALYFCASSVGGTVSSGYTFGSGTRLTVV.

This clone was counted only a few times. The V call is TRBV30, the J call TRBJ1-5; no clear D. The CDR3 sequence is 13 residues long. CDR1 and CDR2 (germline): GTSNPN, SVGIG (reference sequence). V was clipped by 0 bases and J by 5 bases, with 8 bases between them. The DNA of the CDR3 is TGTGCCTGGAGTGTACATCTCGATCAGCCCCAGCATTTT. It is translated as CAWSVHLDQPQHF.

The chain is built from TRBV5-1 and TRBJ1-1; 7 positions match TRBD1. From germline, CDR1 is SGHRS and CDR2 YFSETQ. Losses at the gene ends were 2 bases for V and 2 bases for J; bases not matched to a gene: 9. CDR3 size: 16 residues. The CDR3 DNA sequence: TGCGCCAGCAGCTTTGTGACAGGGTTGTCCAACACTGAAGCTTTCTTT. Protein: CASSFVTGLSNTEAFF.

The CDR3 coding sequence is TGTGCCAGCAGCCTCAGGGGATGGGATCAGCCCCAGCATTTT. This codes for CASSLRGWDQPQHF. The chain joins TRBV28 to TRBJ1-5, with D perhaps TRBD1 (6 bases). Germline CDR1 MDHEN, CDR2 SYDVKM. This CDR3 has 14 amino acids. Trimming stripped 6 bases from V and 5 bases from J, with 14 bases between.

V gene TRBV19 combines with J gene TRBJ1-6; D is possibly TRBD1 (6 bases). Germline V gene data show CDR1 as LNHDA and CDR2 as SQIVND (reference sequence). This CDR3 has 13 residues. V lost 5 bases and J lost 7, with 9 bases in between. CDR3 in amino acids: CASSGQRNSPLHF. The DNA for the CDR3 is TGTGCCAGTAGTGGACAGAGGAATTCACCCCTCCACTTT.

This clone has only one observation. This chain joins TRBV7-2 and TRBJ2-2, with D uncertain. CDR3 length: 13 residues. CDR1 is SGHTA and CDR2 is FQGNSA in the germline V gene. V lost 5 bases to trimming and J lost 3 bases, with 7 bases between them. The DNA for the CDR3 is TGTGCCAGCAGCCCTTCTTACACCGGGGAGCTGTTTTTT. Amino acid sequence: CASSPSYTGELFF.

The V gene is TRBV27, the J gene TRBJ1-5; no definite D call. V was pared by 6 bases and J by 6 bases, with 9 bases between. Germline lookup yields CDR1 MNHEY and CDR2 SMNVEV (reference sequence). This CDR3 region has 12 residues. The CDR3 DNA reads as TGTGCCAGCAGCCGAGAGGGTCAGCCCCAGCATTTT. Amino acid sequence: CASSREGQPQHF.

This sequence joins TRBV2 and TRBJ2-5; D not resolved. CDR3 length equals 13 residues. Germline V gives CDR1 SNHLY, CDR2 FYNNEI. V was shortened by 6 bases and J by 5 bases, with 13 bases between the two germline ends. The CDR3 nucleotides are TGTGCCAGCAGCCTCGAGAACGGGGAGACCCAGTACTTC. Translating it yields CASSLENGETQYF.

The J gene is TRBJ2-3, the V gene TRBV5-8; D is possibly TRBD2 (6 bases). The CDR3 is made up of 16 amino acids. Germline CDR1 SGHTS, CDR2 YDEGEE. The V end was cut by 4 bases, the J end by 4 bases, with 19 bases between. For the CDR3, the DNA is TGTGCCAGCAGCCCCCTCACTAGTCCGGGGGCAGATACGCAGTATTTT. Amino acid sequence: CASSPLTSPGADTQYF. The full variable domain, with the rest looked up from reference TRBV5-8 and TRBJ2-3, is EAGVTQSPTHLIKTRGQQATLRCSPISGHTSVYWYQQALGLGLQFLLWYDEGEERNRGNFPPRFSGRQFPNYSSELNVNALELEDSALYLCASSPLTSPGADTQYFGPGTRLTVL.

The V call is TRBV7-6, the J call TRBJ2-7; 11 nucleotides line up with TRBD1. Losses at the gene ends were 2 bases for V and 3 bases for J; bases not matched to a gene: 3. This CDR3 comprises 15 residues. Germline V CDR1 and CDR2: SGHVS, FNYEAQ. The chain's CDR3 is CASSLLGTGGYEQYF. The CDR3 DNA reads as TGTGCCAGCAGCTTACTCGGGACAGGGGGCTACGAGCAGTACTTC.

The V gene is TRBV28, the J gene TRBJ2-1; 11 bases line up with TRBD1. Germline V gene lookup returns CDR1 MDHEN and CDR2 SYDVKM. The length of the CDR3 is 16 residues. V was clipped by 4 bases and J by 11 bases; unmatched bases: 13. CDR3 region: CASSYTTGTGGIQQFF. DNA of the CDR3: TGTGCCAGCAGTTATACTACGGGGACAGGGGGGATCCAGCAGTTCTTC. Variable domain in full (rest from reference TRBV28 and TRBJ2-1): DVKVTQSSRYLVKRTGEKVFLECVQDMDHENMFWYRQDPGLGLRLIYFSYDVKMKEKGDIPEGYSVSREKKERFSLILESASTNQTSMYLCASSYTTGTGGIQQFFGPGTRLTVL.

The chain is built from TRBV5-1 and TRBJ2-1; a weak D match, TRBD2 (5 bases). CDR1 is SGHRS and CDR2 is YFSETQ in the germline V gene. This CDR3 comprises 12 residues. The V end was cut by 5 bases, the J end by 6 bases, with 9 bases between. CDR3 region: CASRSGINEQFF. CDR3 DNA: TGCGCCAGCAGATCGGGGATCAATGAGCAGTTCTTC.

J is TRBJ2-7 and V is TRBV4-1; 7 bases fit TRBD2. V lost 0 bases to trimming and J lost 4 bases; unmatched junction nucleotides: 6. The CDR3 contains 15 residues. The germline V gene encodes CDR1 MGHRA and CDR2 YSYEKL. CDR3 loop: CASSQEAGFNYEQYF. The CDR3 DNA sequence: TGCGCCAGCAGCCAAGAAGCGGGGTTCAATTACGAGCAGTACTTC.

V usage is TRBV6-5 and J usage is TRBJ1-1; D gene uncertain. The CDR3 is made up of 12 amino acids. Looked up from germline, CDR1 is MNHEY and CDR2 is SVGAGI. V dropped 5 bases and J dropped 1 base, with 5 bases sitting between them. Written as DNA, the CDR3 is TGTGCCAGCAGTCGGGGGAACACTGAAGCTTTCTTT. Protein product: CASSRGNTEAFF.

The chain uses TRBV21-1 and TRBJ1-2. TRBV21-1 is tagged as a pseudogene. The CDR3 consists of 14 residues. CDR3 sequence (DNA): TGTGCCAGCGAAAACCCGATCTGGTTCGGGGGCTACACCTTC. This encodes CASENPIWFGGYTF.

The V gene is TRBV19, the J gene TRBJ2-3; 8 bases are a match to TRBD2. Germline lookup yields CDR1 LNHDA and CDR2 SQIVND (reference sequence). The CDR3 extends over 16 amino acids. Trimming at V came to 3 bases and at J to 2 bases, leaving 7 bases not matched to a gene. In DNA, the CDR3 is TGTGCCAGTAGTATCGAAGCGGGGGCCCTCACAGATACGCAGTATTTT. Its translation: CASSIEAGALTDTQYF.

Here the CDR3 DNA reads TGTGCCAGTAGTCAAGACCCAGATACGCAGTATTTT. Translating gives CASSQDPDTQYF. The chain combines TRBV19 with TRBJ2-3; D is ambiguous. This CDR3 spans 12 amino acids. Trimming pared 5 bases from V and 4 bases from J, leaving 7 bases between. Germline assignment: CDR1 LNHDA and CDR2 SQIVND (reference sequence).

The chain combines TRBV27 with TRBJ2-5, with D possibly matching TRBD1 (6 bases). CDR3 length: 13 residues. From germline, CDR1 is MNHEY and CDR2 SMNVEV (reference sequence). Trimming removed 7 bases at V and 4 bases at J, with 13 bases between. The CDR3 sequence is CASKTGWGETQYF. In nucleotides, the CDR3 is TGTGCCAGCAAAACAGGGTGGGGAGAGACCCAGTACTTC.

For this clone: A read error may account for a junction end that differs from germline. J is TRBJ2-4 and V is TRBV18; perhaps D is TRBD1 or TRBD2 (5 bases each). There are 15 residues in the CDR3. CDR1 is KGHSH, CDR2 LQKENI, per germline. The CDR3 region is CASSPPGPREHIQYF. The DNA of the CDR3 is TGTGCCAGCTCGCCACCGGGACCCAGGGAGCACATTCAGTACTTC.

This sequence joins TRBV18 and TRBJ2-7; the D call may be TRBD1 or TRBD2 (5 bases each). This CDR3 contains 14 residues. Germline V lookup: CDR1 KGHSH, CDR2 LQKENI. The V gene lost 4 bases and the J gene lost 2 bases, with 12 bases spanning the gap. CDR3 protein: CASSHGTGTYEQYF. CDR3 DNA sequence: TGTGCCAGCTCACACGGGACGGGAACCTACGAGCAGTACTTC.

The chain employs TRBV7-9 and TRBJ1-2; D is perhaps TRBD1 (6 bases). The CDR3 has 14 amino acids. Germline CDR1 reads SEHNR; CDR2 reads FQNEAQ (reference sequence). Trimming cost V 5 bases and J 3 bases, with 13 bases left between them. The CDR3 region has the DNA TGTGCCAGCAGCCTACAGGGCGATGACTATGGCTACACCTTC. Encoded protein: CASSLQGDDYGYTF.

The J gene is TRBJ1-1, the V gene TRBV30; 7 bases agree with TRBD1. The CDR3 spans 13 residues. Trimming removed 1 base from V and 5 bases from J; junction bases left unmatched: 4. Germline V gene data show CDR1 as GTSNPN and CDR2 as SVGIG (reference sequence). The CDR3 spells CAWSGGGATEAFF. The CDR3 DNA follows: TGTGCCTGGAGTGGAGGGGGCGCGACTGAAGCTTTCTTT.

This chain's CDR3 is CASSNETVNSYEQYF. Here the CDR3 DNA reads TGTGCCAGCAGCAACGAGACAGTTAACTCCTACGAGCAGTACTTC. V usage is TRBV13 and J usage is TRBJ2-7; perhaps TRBD1 as D (5 bases). Germline CDR1 reads PRHDT; CDR2 reads FYEKMQ (reference sequence). CDR3 length: 15 residues. Trimming took 5 bases from V and 0 from J, leaving 14 bases between them.

The chain combines TRBV6-5 with TRBJ2-1; D is perhaps TRBD2 (6 bases). Germline V gene sequence: CDR1 MNHEY, CDR2 SVGAGI. The ends were cut back, 7 bases at V and 6 bases at J, with 13 bases in the middle. The CDR3 is made up of 13 amino acids. CDR3 DNA: TGTGCCAGCAAACTGGGACTGTTCAATGAGCAGTTCTTC. Amino acids: CASKLGLFNEQFF.